This T cell receptor beta chain was sequenced during a study of response to subunit inactivated influenza vaccine. Whole-study results and caveats: A suggestion made by the authors is that each seasonal influenza vaccination recruits few new T cells.

The germline V gene has CDR1 LGHDT and CDR2 YNNKEL (reference sequence). V lost 0 bases to trimming and J lost 6 bases, with 9 bases between them. The CDR3 has 13 amino acids. Notes on this clonotype: What it binds is unknown.

TCRdb re-called the RT-PCR reads through MiXCR, storing one row per CDR3 protein. This table has approximately 500,000 distinct CDR3 sequences, around 13% appearing once. This clonotype was sampled from a middle-aged man who received an inactivated influenza vaccine. The source was PBMCs from blood, collected 45 days after vaccination. The chain recombines TRBV3-1 with TRBJ2-7; TRBD1 or TRBD2 may be the D gene (5 bases each). CDR3 sequence: CASSQDPGTEQYF. In DNA, the CDR3 is TGTGCCAGCAGCCAAGATCCCGGGACCGAGCAGTACTTC.